This TCR beta chain was identified in a study of T cell responses to AZD1222 COVID-19 vaccine. This CDR3 region has 15 residues. Germline CDR1 reads SGHRS; CDR2 reads YFSETQ. Trimming took 3 bases from V and 7 from J, leaving 17 bases between them. The assay was immunoSEQ multiplex PCR, and TCRdb's table has in-frame clones only and misses some. The table includes more than 85,000 clones, 70% to 85% detected once. Whole-study results and caveats: Every sample of the repertoires postdated the peak T cell response. Spike-specific TCR breadth and depth went up after people got two AZD1222 doses.

About this clone: Its target is unknown.

This chain connects TRBV5-1 to TRBJ2-1; D unclear. The clonotype originates from an adult in good health. Specimen: peripheral blood, collected on day 0 of AZD1222 vaccination. CDR3 in DNA: TGCGCCAGCAGCTCGCGCCTTGACGGATCGAATGAGCAGTTCTTC. It is translated as CASSSRLDGSNEQFF.